The 26 T cell receptor beta chains listed next were all sequenced from one sample in a study of T-cell reconstitution after alpha-beta-depleted transplantation in children. A TCRbeta library incorporating unique molecular identifiers was prepared. TCRdb used MiXCR to reprocess the PCR reads, holding one entry per CDR3 protein. The sample yields about 610,000 distinct CDR3 sequences, 8% to 11% seen once. Sequencing used PBMCs from the stem cell graft donor, obtained from the stem cell graft. These receptors all stem from a human donor who donated a stem cell graft to a child with acute myeloid leukemia.

This clonotype was counted ten times or more. The CDR3 region has the DNA TGTGCCAGCAGCTCCTGGGGAGTCCCGGAGGGGCAGTTCTTC. Amino acid sequence: CASSSWGVPEGQFF. This sequence joins TRBV7-2 and TRBJ2-1, with TRBD2 as a possible D gene (6 bases). Trimming removed 4 bases from V and 12 bases from J, with 19 bases in between. This CDR3 spans 14 amino acids. Germline CDR1 reads SGHTA; CDR2 reads FQGNSA. The full variable domain, with the rest looked up from reference TRBV7-2 and TRBJ2-1, is GAGVSQSPSNKVTEKGKDVELRCDPISGHTALYWYRQSLGQGLEFLIYFQGNSAPDKSGLPSDRFSAERTGGSVSTLTIQRTQQEDSAVYLCASSSWGVPEGQFFGPGTRLTVL.

The table lists this clonotype with a few counts. The chain links TRBV4-3 to TRBJ1-4, with D hard to call. V lost 4 bases and J lost 8, with 17 bases in between. The germline V gene encodes CDR1 LGHNA and CDR2 YSLEER. The CDR3 runs 15 residues. The CDR3: CASSRMEGVGEKLFF. DNA for the CDR3: TGCGCCAGCAGCCGCATGGAGGGTGTTGGCGAAAAACTGTTTTTT.

The chain employs TRBV7-9 and TRBJ2-7, with D unclear. Looked up from germline, CDR1 is SEHNR and CDR2 is FQNEAQ (reference sequence). V lost 5 bases, J lost 3 bases, and 20 bases lay in between. The CDR3 has 16 amino acids. CDR3 in amino acids: CASSPDRTPLLYEQYF. The CDR3, as DNA: TGTGCCAGCAGCCCCGATAGAACTCCTTTACTCTACGAGCAGTACTTC.

This clonotype was seen a handful of times. The chain links TRBV7-6 to TRBJ2-7; TRBD1 matches at 9 bases. There are 16 residues in the CDR3. V was pared by 5 bases and J by 2 bases, with 10 bases of the junction left unmatched. The germline V gene encodes CDR1 SGHVS and CDR2 FNYEAQ. The CDR3 loop reads CASSPETGQGTYEQYF. The CDR3 DNA follows: TGTGCCAGCAGCCCCGAAACGGGACAGGGAACCTACGAGCAGTACTTC. Full variable domain (rest looked up from reference TRBV7-6 and TRBJ2-7): GAGVSQSPRYKVTKRGQDVALRCDPISGHVSLYWYRQALGQGPEFLTYFNYEAQQDKSGLPNDRFSAERPEGSISTLTIQRTEQRDSAMYRCASSPETGQGTYEQYFGPGTRLTVT.

This clonotype was seen only a few times. The chain joins TRBV5-1 to TRBJ2-1; D gene unclear. From germline, CDR1 is SGHRS and CDR2 YFSETQ. This CDR3 has 11 residues. Trimming pared 1 base from V and 9 bases from J, leaving 5 bases between. Here the CDR3 reads CASSLQAEQFF. DNA for the CDR3: TGCGCCAGCAGCTTGCAGGCTGAGCAGTTCTTC.

Only a few counts were recorded for this clonotype. The rearrangement joins TRBV27 to TRBJ2-7, with 7 positions matching TRBD1. V gave up 2 bases and J gave up 2 bases; unmatched junction bases: 12. There are 17 residues in the CDR3. The germline V gene has CDR1 MNHEY and CDR2 SMNVEV (reference sequence). The CDR3 loop is CASSLTLGRGLTYEQYF. The CDR3 DNA is TGTGCCAGCAGTTTAACCCTCGGCAGGGGGTTAACCTACGAGCAGTACTTC.

This clonotype occurred a few times. The chain has TRBV5-5 and TRBJ1-4; tentatively, D is TRBD1 (5 bases). V dropped 0 bases and J dropped 7 bases, with 13 bases sitting between them. The CDR3 is 15 amino acids. The germline V gene has CDR1 SGHKS and CDR2 YYEKEE (reference sequence). The CDR3 DNA follows: TGTGCCAGCAGCTTGGATCCGGGGCGGGGTGAAAAACTGTTTTTT. It is translated as CASSLDPGRGEKLFF.

This clonotype showed up just a few times. V usage is TRBV6-5 and J usage is TRBJ1-2, with 7 bases lining up with TRBD1. Germline CDR1 is MNHEY and CDR2 is SVGAGI. The J segment lost 4 bases and the V segment lost 2 bases, leaving 4 bases of the junction unmatched. This CDR3 is built from 14 residues. CDR3 region: CASSYDRGPYGYTF. The CDR3, as DNA: TGTGCCAGCAGTTACGATAGGGGGCCCTATGGCTACACCTTC.

The genes are TRBV7-3 and TRBJ2-3; 11 nucleotides match TRBD2. From germline, CDR1 is SGHTA and CDR2 FQGTGA. With V trimmed by 5 bases and J by 5 bases, 6 bases remained unmatched. This CDR3 comprises 15 residues. The CDR3 region has the DNA TGTGCCAGCAGCCGTTTGACTAGCGGGAAAGATACGCAGTATTTT. Translated: CASSRLTSGKDTQYF.

The chain couples TRBV7-9 to TRBJ2-4, with TRBD2 as a possible D gene (6 bases). Germline CDR1 reads SEHNR; CDR2 reads FQNEAQ (reference sequence). The CDR3 consists of 10 residues. V lost 10 bases and J lost 11, with 12 bases in between. DNA for the CDR3: TGTGCCACCTCCCCGGGGGTTCAGTACTTC. Translating it yields CATSPGVQYF.

This clonotype has more than one count but fewer than ten. J is TRBJ2-2 and V is TRBV10-3; 9 bases line up with TRBD2. Trimming cost V 7 bases and J 6 bases; bases outside gene matches: 6. Per germline, CDR1 ENHRY and CDR2 SYGVKD. The CDR3 length is 14 residues. CDR3 amino acids: CAITAGGHSGELFF. As DNA, the CDR3 is TGTGCCATCACGGCGGGAGGGCATTCCGGGGAGCTGTTTTTT.

This clonotype was counted between two and nine times. V usage is TRBV7-8 and J usage is TRBJ1-1, with 9 bases lining up with TRBD1. The CDR3 has 15 amino acids. V shed 2 bases and J 11 bases; nucleotides not matched to a gene: 12. Germline assignment: CDR1 SGHVS and CDR2 FQNEAQ. The CDR3 sequence is CASSLYRGRQGDAFF. The DNA of the CDR3 is TGTGCCAGCAGCTTATACAGGGGGCGCCAGGGGGATGCTTTCTTT.

This clonotype came up once. With a much larger clone just one base away, this may be a read error. The J gene is TRBJ2-3, the V gene TRBV24-1; a possible D gene is TRBD1 (5 bases). This CDR3 region has 16 residues. Trimming pared 7 bases from V and 2 bases from J, leaving 18 bases between. Germline V CDR1 and CDR2: KGHDR, SFDVKD. CDR3 in amino acids: CATRDPSRDFTDTQYF. The DNA for the CDR3 is TGTGCCACCAGAGACCCCAGCAGGGATTTCACAGATACGCAGTATTTT.

The V and J genes are TRBV6-5 and TRBJ1-4; D possibly corresponds to TRBD1 (6 bases). Trimming removed 2 bases from V and 8 bases from J, with 18 bases in between. Germline lookup yields CDR1 MNHEY and CDR2 SVGAGI. This CDR3 has 16 amino acids. CDR3 DNA: TGTGCCAGCAGTTACCCGGCAGGACAGCTTGGCGAAAAACTGTTTTTT. This encodes CASSYPAGQLGEKLFF.

The sample holds many counts of this clonotype. The V gene is TRBV7-9, the J gene TRBJ2-2; the D gene is possibly TRBD2 (6 bases). Germline CDR1 SEHNR, CDR2 FQNEAQ (reference sequence). The CDR3 loop spans 15 amino acids. V was clipped by 3 bases and J by 3 bases, with 11 bases between them. The CDR3 coding sequence is TGTGCCAGCAGCTTCCGGGAGTGGGACACCGGGGAGCTGTTTTTT. As protein: CASSFREWDTGELFF.

This clonotype was counted at least ten times. This chain uses TRBV20-1 with TRBJ2-3; the D gene is possibly TRBD1 (5 bases). The CDR3 is made up of 13 amino acids. V was clipped by 0 bases and J by 5 bases, with 9 bases between them. Germline assignment: CDR1 DFQATT and CDR2 SNEGSKA (reference sequence). The chain's CDR3 is CSARDQRGDTQYF. For the CDR3, the DNA is TGCAGTGCTAGAGATCAAAGGGGAGATACGCAGTATTTT.

The V call is TRBV7-8, the J call TRBJ1-2, with D perhaps TRBD1 (5 bases). Deletions cut 3 bases from V and 5 bases from J, with 16 bases between. This CDR3 is built from 15 residues. CDR1 SGHVS and CDR2 FQNEAQ come from the germline V gene. CDR3 nucleotides: TGTGCCAGCAGCTTGATCGGGACGGGGGATTATGGCTACACCTTC. Translation: CASSLIGTGDYGYTF.

This sequence joins TRBV7-2 and TRBJ2-7; TRBD2 agrees at 7 bases. This CDR3 spans 14 amino acids. CDR1 is SGHTA, CDR2 FQGNSA, per germline. V was clipped by 6 bases and J by 2 bases; unmatched bases: 7. In nucleotides, the CDR3 is TGTGCCAGCAGTCCGGGGGGAGGGCCCTACGAGCAGTACTTC. This codes for CASSPGGGPYEQYF.

This clonotype was detected only a few times. This chain's CDR3 is CASSLAAGLNQPQHF. CDR3 coding DNA: TGTGCCAGCAGCTTAGCGGCAGGGTTGAATCAGCCCCAGCATTTT. This rearrangement joins TRBV7-2 to TRBJ1-5; TRBD1 is a possible D gene (5 bases). Trimming took 0 bases from V and 4 from J, leaving 10 bases between them. The CDR3 covers 15 residues. Germline lookup yields CDR1 SGHTA and CDR2 FQGNSA. Looking up the rest from reference TRBV7-2 and TRBJ1-5 gives the full variable domain: GAGVSQSPSNKVTEKGKDVELRCDPISGHTALYWYRQSLGQGLEFLIYFQGNSAPDKSGLPSDRFSAERTGGSVSTLTIQRTQQEDSAVYLCASSLAAGLNQPQHFGDGTRLSIL.

This clonotype was picked up a small number of times. The chain is built from TRBV9 and TRBJ2-7; 10 nucleotides align to TRBD2. V was clipped by 2 bases and J by 6 bases; unmatched bases: 8. Germline V CDR1 and CDR2: SGDLS, YYNGEE. This CDR3 comprises 15 residues. The CDR3 sequence: CASSVELAGRSEQYF. CDR3 bases: TGTGCCAGCAGCGTCGAACTAGCGGGGAGATCCGAGCAGTACTTC.

This clonotype showed up just a few times. The DNA of the CDR3 is TGCGCCAGCAGCGTTGCAAACGAACAGGGCTTAGGTGCCAACGTCCTGACTTTC. As protein: CASSVANEQGLGANVLTF. This rearrangement joins TRBV4-1 to TRBJ2-6; weak D call: TRBD1 (6 bases). V lost 5 bases to trimming and J lost 7 bases, with 24 bases between them. CDR1 is MGHRA, CDR2 YSYEKL, per germline. CDR3 length: 18 residues.

V usage is TRBV7-9 and J usage is TRBJ2-5, with 8 bases identical to TRBD2. The CDR3 consists of 15 residues. V was pared by 3 bases and J by 1 base, with 4 bases of the junction left unmatched. CDR1 SEHNR and CDR2 FQNEAQ come from the germline V gene (reference sequence). This CDR3 reads CASSFAGGIQETQYF. In DNA, the CDR3 is TGTGCCAGCAGCTTCGCGGGAGGTATCCAAGAGACCCAGTACTTC.

This clonotype was found many times. The J gene is TRBJ2-3, the V gene TRBV29-1, with 7 bases that match TRBD2. Germline CDR1 SQVTM, CDR2 ANQGSEA. The CDR3 consists of 13 residues. Losses at the gene ends were 7 bases for V and 8 bases for J; bases not matched to a gene: 12. CDR3 amino acids: CSGSLAGVVTQYF. The CDR3 DNA is TGCAGCGGGTCGCTGGCGGGAGTAGTTACGCAGTATTTT.

This clonotype appeared many times. The chain uses TRBV12-3 or TRBV12-4 and TRBJ1-3, with 9 bases lining up with TRBD1. The CDR3 covers 13 residues. The J segment lost 4 bases and the V segment lost 5 bases, leaving 0 bases of the junction unmatched. CDR3: CASSGTGGNTIYF. The CDR3, as DNA: TGTGCCAGCAGTGGGACAGGGGGAAACACCATATATTTT.

This clonotype was detected ten times or more. The chain uses TRBV20-1 and TRBJ2-1, with a possible D match to TRBD1 (6 bases). The germline V gene encodes CDR1 DFQATT and CDR2 SNEGSKA (reference sequence). Trimming took 5 bases from V and 4 from J, leaving 21 bases between them. The CDR3 is 16 residues long. The CDR3 DNA follows: TGCAGTGCTCAAAGTCTCGGGACACCCACTTACAATGAGCAGTTCTTC. It yields the protein CSAQSLGTPTYNEQFF.

The rearrangement uses TRBV5-1 and TRBJ2-1, with TRBD2 matching over 13 bases. Germline trimming cut 3 bases from V and 3 bases from J; bases unmatched to any gene: 6. Per germline, CDR1 SGHRS and CDR2 YFSETQ. The CDR3 is made up of 17 amino acids. CDR3 residues: CASSWYGTSGIYNEQFF. The DNA for the CDR3 is TGCGCCAGCAGCTGGTACGGGACTAGCGGGATCTACAATGAGCAGTTCTTC.